A selection of T cell receptor beta chains follows, all from one sample in a study of blood T cells in healthy people across ages. TCRdb re-derived calls from the 5' RACE reads in MiXCR, one entry per CDR3 protein. The data hold approximately 350,000 distinct CDR3 sequences, with 45% to 65% observed a single time. Sequencing was performed on blood. Every receptor here comes from a man between 60 and 70 years old in good health. Each CDR3 is given without its conserved first and last residue.

>10|TRBV20-1
SARDGDQPQH
>12|TRBV5-1
ASSLGDRENEQY
>12|TRBV27
ASRRGVRTDTQY
>13|TRBV15
AASRDAGDFETQY
>11|TRBV5-1
ASSFTGGSEQF
>14|TRBV7-2
ASSSQRGGLYNEQY
>11|TRBV29-1
SVQGSWGYEQY
>11|TRBV20-1
SARDRGTYGYT
>15|TRBV7-6
ASSLGTSGALDNEQF
>10|TRBV3-1
ASSFAGYEQF
>11|TRBV20-1
SARIERLYGYT
>11|TRBV6-5
AASRGINYGYT
>14|TRBV4-2
ASSQVLGNGANVLT
>11|TRBV28
ASSSRGDNEQF
>9|TRBV10-3
AISESGEAF
>13|TRBV7-2
ASSSMGTSGVEQF
>14|TRBV15
ATSSLGQEITDTQY
>10|TRBV30
AGSTGKETQY
>12|TRBV29-1
SVYSGPPKYGYT
>16|TRBV4-2
ASSQDERLGKTDTEAF
>14|TRBV7-2
ASGQVDMITYNEQF
>12|TRBV25-1
ASSFLAGEGEQF
>13|TRBV20-1
SAPLTSGRRYEQY
>10|TRBV5-1
ASSFPSGEQF
>9|TRBV6-2/TRBV6-3
ASRQAHEQY
>14|TRBV14
ASSQGLAGGQNEQF
>13|TRBV7-7
ASSLGVGRTDTQY
>13|TRBV4-1
ASSQLLGQVYGYT